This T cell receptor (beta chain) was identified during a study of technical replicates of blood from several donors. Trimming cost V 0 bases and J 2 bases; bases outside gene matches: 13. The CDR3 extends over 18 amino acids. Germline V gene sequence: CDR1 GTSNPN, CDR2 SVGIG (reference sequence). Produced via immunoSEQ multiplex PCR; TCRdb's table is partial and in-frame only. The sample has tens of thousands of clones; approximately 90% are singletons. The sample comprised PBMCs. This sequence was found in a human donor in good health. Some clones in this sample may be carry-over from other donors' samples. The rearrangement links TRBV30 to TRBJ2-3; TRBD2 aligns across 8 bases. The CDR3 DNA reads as TGTGCCTGGAGTGTACACCCCAAAGCGGGAGTGTACACAGATACGCAGTATTTT. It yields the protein CAWSVHPKAGVYTDTQYF.